This T cell receptor (beta chain) comes out of a study of vaccination effects on CD4 cells after COVID-19. Looking at the study overall: From a couple of convalescent patients, samples were taken 16 days and one week before vaccination. Notes on the study in general: Infection- and vaccine-induced clones contracted markedly late after vaccination.

Notes on this clone: The target antigen is unknown.

Pools of viral peptides were used by the ViraFEST assay to expand antigen-specific CD4+ T cells ahead of sequencing. Investigators separated out CD4+ T cells once about eleven days of culture had passed. This individual tested PCR-positive for SARS-CoV-2 infection between March and December 2020. Supplemented with around 9.3 IU/ml IL-2 and 9.5 to 10 ug/ml peptides, around 2 million PBMC per well were kept in culture. As the negative control culture, an HIV-1 Nef peptide pool was included. The table came from immunoSEQ multiplex PCR; TCRdb's copy has only in-frame clones and leaves some out. The data show roughly 54,000 clones, approximately 73% seen once. This CDR3 is built from 15 residues. With 1 base removed from V and 3 bases from J, the gap between germline ends came to 10 bases. CDR1 and CDR2 (germline): SGHAT, FQDESV (reference sequence).

The gene calls are TRBV11-1 and TRBJ2-1; D call uncertain. This specimen was CD4+ T cells from PBMCs cultured with HIV peptides, taken before COVID-19 vaccination. The sample's subset: HIV-1 Nef peptide pool negative control/reference culture. The sequence came from a human donor who had a prior SARS-CoV-2 infection. The CDR3 bases are TGTGCCAGCAGCTTAGATAGTTCCAGCTACAATGAGCAGTTCTTC. Its translation is CASSLDSSSYNEQFF. Full variable domain (outside the CDR3, taken from reference TRBV11-1 and TRBJ2-1): EAEVAQSPRYKITEKSQAVAFWCDPISGHATLYWYRQILGQGPELLVQFQDESVVDDSQLPKDRFSAERLKGVDSTLKIQPAELGDSAMYLCASSLDSSSYNEQFFGPGTRLTVL.